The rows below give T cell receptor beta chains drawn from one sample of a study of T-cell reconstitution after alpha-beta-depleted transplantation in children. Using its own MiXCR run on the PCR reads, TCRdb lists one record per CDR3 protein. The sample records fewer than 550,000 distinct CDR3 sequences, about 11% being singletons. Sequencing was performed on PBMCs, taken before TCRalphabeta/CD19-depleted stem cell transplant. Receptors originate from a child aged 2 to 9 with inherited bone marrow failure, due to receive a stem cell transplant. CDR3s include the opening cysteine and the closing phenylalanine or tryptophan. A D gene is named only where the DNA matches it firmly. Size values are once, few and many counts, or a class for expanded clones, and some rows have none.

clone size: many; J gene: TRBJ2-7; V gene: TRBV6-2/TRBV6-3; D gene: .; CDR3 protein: CASSYFIGYEQYF; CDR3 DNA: TGTGCCAGCAGTTACTTTATCGGTTACGAGCAGTACTTC
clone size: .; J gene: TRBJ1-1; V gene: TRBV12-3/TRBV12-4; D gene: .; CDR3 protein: CASGHGGRITEAFF; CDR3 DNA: TGTGCCAGCGGCCACGGGGGGCGAATCACTGAAGCTTTCTTT
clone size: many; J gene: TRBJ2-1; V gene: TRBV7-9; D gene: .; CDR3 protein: CASIVRGSYNEQFF; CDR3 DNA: TGTGCCAGCATCGTGAGGGGTTCTTACAATGAGCAGTTCTTC
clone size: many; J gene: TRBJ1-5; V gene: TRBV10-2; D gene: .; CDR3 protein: CASSESGDSNQPQHF; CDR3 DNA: TGCGCCAGCAGTGAGTCAGGGGATAGCAATCAGCCCCAGCATTTT
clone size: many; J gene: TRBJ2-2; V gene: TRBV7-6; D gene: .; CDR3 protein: CASSLDPSGAGELFF; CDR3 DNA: TGTGCCAGCAGCTTAGACCCCTCGGGGGCCGGGGAGCTGTTTTTT
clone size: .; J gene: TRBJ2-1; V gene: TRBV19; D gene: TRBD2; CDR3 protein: CASSRGTRGYNEQFF; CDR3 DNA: TGTGCCAGTAGCCGCGGGACTAGAGGATACAATGAGCAGTTCTTC
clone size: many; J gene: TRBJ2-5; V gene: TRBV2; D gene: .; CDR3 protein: CASTLETFQETQYF; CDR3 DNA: TGTGCAAGCACGCTAGAGACCTTTCAAGAGACCCAGTACTTC
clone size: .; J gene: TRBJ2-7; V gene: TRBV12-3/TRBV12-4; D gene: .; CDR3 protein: CASSSGERTVRGGQYF; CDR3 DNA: TGTGCCAGCAGTTCAGGGGAAAGGACGGTCCGGGGTGGGCAGTACTTC
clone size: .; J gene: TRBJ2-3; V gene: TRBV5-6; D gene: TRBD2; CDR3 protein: CASSPSGGSGDTQYF; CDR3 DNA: TGTGCCAGCAGCCCCTCGGGGGGGAGTGGGGATACGCAGTATTTT
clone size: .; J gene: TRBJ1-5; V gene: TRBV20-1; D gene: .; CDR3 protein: CSATRGPLRDQPQHF; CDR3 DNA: TGCAGTGCAACAAGGGGCCCCCTTAGGGATCAGCCCCAGCATTTT
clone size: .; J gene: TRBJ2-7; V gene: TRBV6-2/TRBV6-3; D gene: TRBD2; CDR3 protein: CASSQRDSFYEQYF; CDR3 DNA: TGTGCCAGCAGTCAGCGGGACTCCTTCTACGAGCAGTACTTC
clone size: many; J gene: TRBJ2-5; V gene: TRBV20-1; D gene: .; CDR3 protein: CSARTSEAQETQYF; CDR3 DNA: TGCAGTGCTAGAACATCGGAGGCACAAGAGACCCAGTACTTC
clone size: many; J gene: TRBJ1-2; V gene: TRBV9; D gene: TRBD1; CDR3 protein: CASSESGTGVNSGYTF; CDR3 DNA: TGTGCCAGCAGCGAGTCCGGGACAGGGGTAAATAGCGGCTACACCTTC
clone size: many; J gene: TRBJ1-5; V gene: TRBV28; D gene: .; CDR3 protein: CASSYREIQPQHF; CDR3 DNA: TGTGCCAGCAGTTATAGGGAGATCCAGCCCCAGCATTTT
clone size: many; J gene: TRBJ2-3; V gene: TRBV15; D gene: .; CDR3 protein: CATSILGTSGTDTQYF; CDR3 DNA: .
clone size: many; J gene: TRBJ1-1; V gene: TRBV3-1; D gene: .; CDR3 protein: CASSQGTGPTRQAFF; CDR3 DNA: TGTGCCAGCAGCCAAGGCACCGGGCCTACGAGGCAAGCTTTCTTT
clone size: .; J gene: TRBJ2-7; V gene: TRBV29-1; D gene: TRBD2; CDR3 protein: CSVELAGDRDYEQYF; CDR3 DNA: TGCAGCGTTGAACTAGCGGGAGATAGAGACTACGAGCAGTACTTC
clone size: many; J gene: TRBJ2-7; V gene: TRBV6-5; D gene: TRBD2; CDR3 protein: CASSSYQREEYEQYF; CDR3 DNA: TGTGCCAGCAGTTCCTACCAGCGGGAGGAATACGAGCAGTACTTC
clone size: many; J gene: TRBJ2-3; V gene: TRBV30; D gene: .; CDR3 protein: CAWRDGGDTQYF; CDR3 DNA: TGTGCCTGGAGGGACGGCGGAGATACGCAGTATTTT
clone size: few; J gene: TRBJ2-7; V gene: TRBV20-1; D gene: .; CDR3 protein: CSASLESYEQYF; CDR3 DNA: TGCAGTGCTAGTCTAGAATCCTACGAGCAGTACTTC
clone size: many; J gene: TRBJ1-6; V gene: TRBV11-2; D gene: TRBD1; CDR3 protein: CASARDRGRYSPLHF; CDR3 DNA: TGTGCCAGCGCCCGGGACAGGGGGCGTTACTCACCCCTCCACTTT
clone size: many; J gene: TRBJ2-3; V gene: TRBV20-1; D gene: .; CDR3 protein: CSARAPTQITQYF; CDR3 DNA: TGCAGTGCTAGAGCCCCTACCCAGATTACGCAGTATTTT